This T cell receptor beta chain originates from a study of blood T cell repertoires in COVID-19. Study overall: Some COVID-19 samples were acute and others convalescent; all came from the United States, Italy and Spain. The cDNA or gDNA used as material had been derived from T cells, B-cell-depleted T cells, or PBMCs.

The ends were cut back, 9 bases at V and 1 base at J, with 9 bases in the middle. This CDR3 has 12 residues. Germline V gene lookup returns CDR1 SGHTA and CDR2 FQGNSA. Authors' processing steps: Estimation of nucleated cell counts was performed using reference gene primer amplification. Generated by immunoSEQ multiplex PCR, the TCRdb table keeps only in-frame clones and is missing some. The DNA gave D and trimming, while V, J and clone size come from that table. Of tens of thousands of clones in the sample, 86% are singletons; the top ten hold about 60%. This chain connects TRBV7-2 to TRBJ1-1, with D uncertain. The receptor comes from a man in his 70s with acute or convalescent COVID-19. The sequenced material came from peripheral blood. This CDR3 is CASSNWNTEAFF. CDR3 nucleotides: TGTGCCAGTAGCAACTGGAACACTGAAGCTTTCTTT.